This record looks at one TCR beta chain sequence and its context. What it binds is not known. Within the sample, other DNA sequences also encode this same CDR3. This entry is derived from a study of shared clonotypes between healthy human individuals. Across the study: The plates for each donor numbered three CD4 naive, three CD4 memory, two CD8 naive and one CD8 memory. Study results and caveats: Donors were few, which limited the genetic and exposure-history diversity represented.

Libraries were prepared by immunoSEQ multiplex PCR; TCRdb keeps only in-frame clonotypes and omits some of them. The sample has 850,000 to 1,200,000 clones, 75% seen once. Germline trimming cut 0 bases from V and 6 bases from J; bases unmatched to any gene: 7. CDR3 length: 16 amino acids. Germline lookup yields CDR1 ENHRY and CDR2 SYGVKD. The sequence derives from a man aged 18 to 35 in good health. The sequencing input was memory CD4+ T cells sorted from blood. Subset described: CD45RA-negative fraction. The genes are TRBV10-3 and TRBJ2-3, with TRBD2 identical over 9 bases. CDR3 sequence reads: CAISESGLAGSDTQYF. The CDR3 DNA sequence: TGTGCCATCAGTGAGTCGGGGCTAGCGGGATCGGATACGCAGTATTTT.